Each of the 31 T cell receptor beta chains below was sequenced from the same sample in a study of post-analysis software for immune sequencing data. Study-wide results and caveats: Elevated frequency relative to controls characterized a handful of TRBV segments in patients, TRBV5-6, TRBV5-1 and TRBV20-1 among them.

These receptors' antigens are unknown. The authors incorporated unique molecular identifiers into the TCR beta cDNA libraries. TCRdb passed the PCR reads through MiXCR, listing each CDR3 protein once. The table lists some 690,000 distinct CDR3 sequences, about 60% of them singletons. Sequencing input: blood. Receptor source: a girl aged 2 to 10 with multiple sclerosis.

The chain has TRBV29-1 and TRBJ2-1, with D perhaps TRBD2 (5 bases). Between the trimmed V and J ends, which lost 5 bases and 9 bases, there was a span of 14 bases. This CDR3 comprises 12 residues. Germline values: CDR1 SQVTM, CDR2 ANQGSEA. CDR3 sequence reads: CSVSVGSPEQFF. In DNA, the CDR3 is TGCAGCGTTTCAGTTGGGAGTCCTGAGCAGTTCTTC.

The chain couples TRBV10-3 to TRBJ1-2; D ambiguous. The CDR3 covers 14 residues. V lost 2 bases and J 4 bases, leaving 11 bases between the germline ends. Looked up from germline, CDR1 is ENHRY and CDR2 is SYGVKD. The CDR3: CAISEKPVGYGYTF. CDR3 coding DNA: TGTGCCATCAGTGAGAAACCCGTAGGCTATGGCTACACCTTC.

CDR3 sequence reads: CASSEYLPGGSNQPQHF. For the CDR3, the DNA is TGCGCCAGCAGTGAGTATCTTCCAGGGGGTTCGAATCAGCCCCAGCATTTT. V and J are TRBV10-2 and TRBJ1-5; 7 bases align to TRBD1. V gave up 1 base and J gave up 4 bases; unmatched junction bases: 10. CDR1 is WSHSY, CDR2 SAAADI, per germline. This CDR3 spans 17 amino acids.

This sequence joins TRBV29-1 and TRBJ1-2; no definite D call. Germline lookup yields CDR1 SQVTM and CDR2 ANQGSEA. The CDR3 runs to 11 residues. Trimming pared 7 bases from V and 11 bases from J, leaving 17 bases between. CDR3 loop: CSAAHSGRYTF. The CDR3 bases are TGCAGCGCTGCACACAGTGGGAGGTACACCTTC. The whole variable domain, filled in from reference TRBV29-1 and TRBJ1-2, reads SAVISQKPSRDICQRGTSLTIQCQVDSQVTMMFWYRQQPGQSLTLIATANQGSEATYESGFVIDKFPISRPNLTFSTLTVSNMSPEDSSIYLCSAAHSGRYTFGSGTRLTVV.

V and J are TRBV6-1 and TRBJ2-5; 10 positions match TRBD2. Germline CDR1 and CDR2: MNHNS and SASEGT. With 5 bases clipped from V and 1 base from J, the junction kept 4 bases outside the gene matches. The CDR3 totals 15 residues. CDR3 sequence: CASSKLAGIQETQYF. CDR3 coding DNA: TGTGCCAGCAGTAAACTAGCGGGGATCCAAGAGACCCAGTACTTC.

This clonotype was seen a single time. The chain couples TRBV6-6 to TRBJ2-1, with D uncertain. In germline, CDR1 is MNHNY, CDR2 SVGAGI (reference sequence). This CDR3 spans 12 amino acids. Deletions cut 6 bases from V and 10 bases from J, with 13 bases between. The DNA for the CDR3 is TGTGCCAGCAGCCCTGTAGGAGAGGAGCAGTTCTTC. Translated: CASSPVGEEQFF.

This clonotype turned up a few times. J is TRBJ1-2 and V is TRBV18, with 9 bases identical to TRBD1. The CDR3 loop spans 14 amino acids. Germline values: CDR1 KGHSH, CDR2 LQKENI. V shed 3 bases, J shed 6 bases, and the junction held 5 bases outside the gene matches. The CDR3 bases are TGTGCCAGCTCACCCGGGACAGGGTTTAATGGCTACACCTTC. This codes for CASSPGTGFNGYTF.

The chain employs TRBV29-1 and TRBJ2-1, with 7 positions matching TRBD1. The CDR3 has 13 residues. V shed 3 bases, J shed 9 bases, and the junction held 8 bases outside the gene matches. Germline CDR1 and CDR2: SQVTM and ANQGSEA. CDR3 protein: CSVEKTGSSEQFF. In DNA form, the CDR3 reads TGCAGCGTTGAGAAGACAGGGTCAAGTGAGCAGTTCTTC.

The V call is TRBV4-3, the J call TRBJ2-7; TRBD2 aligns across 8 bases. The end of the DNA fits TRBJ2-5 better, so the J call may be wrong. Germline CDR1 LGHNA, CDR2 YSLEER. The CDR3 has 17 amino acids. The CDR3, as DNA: TGCGCCAGCAGCCAAGGTTACAGCGGGGGTATCCAAGAGACCCAGTACTTC. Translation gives CASSQGYSGGIQETQYF.

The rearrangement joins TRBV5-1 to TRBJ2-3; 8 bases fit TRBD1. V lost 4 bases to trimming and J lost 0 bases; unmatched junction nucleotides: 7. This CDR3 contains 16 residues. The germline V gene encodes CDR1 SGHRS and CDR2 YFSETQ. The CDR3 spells CASSPGWTGSTDTQYF. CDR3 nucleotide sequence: TGCGCCAGCAGCCCCGGATGGACAGGGAGCACAGATACGCAGTATTTT. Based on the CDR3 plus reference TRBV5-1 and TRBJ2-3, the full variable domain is KAGVTQTPRYLIKTRGQQVTLSCSPISGHRSVSWYQQTPGQGLQFLFEYFSETQRNKGNFPGRFSGRQFSNSRSEMNVSTLELGDSALYLCASSPGWTGSTDTQYFGPGTRLTVL.

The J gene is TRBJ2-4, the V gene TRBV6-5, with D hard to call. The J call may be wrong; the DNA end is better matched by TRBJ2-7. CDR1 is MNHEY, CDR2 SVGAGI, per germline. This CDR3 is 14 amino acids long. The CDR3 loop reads CASSYSIGSYEQYF. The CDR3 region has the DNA TGTGCCAGCAGTTACTCGATAGGCAGCTACGAGCAGTACTTC.

The DNA for the CDR3 is TGTGCCAGCAACCCCAGCCGCCCCAGCGGGACTAGAAATGAGCAGTTCTTC. This encodes CASNPSRPSGTRNEQFF. The chain is built from TRBV6-6 and TRBJ2-1, with 8 bases that match TRBD2. The CDR3 is 17 amino acids. Germline loops: CDR1 MNHNY, CDR2 SVGAGI (reference sequence). V lost 7 bases, J lost 7 bases, and 18 bases stayed unmatched.

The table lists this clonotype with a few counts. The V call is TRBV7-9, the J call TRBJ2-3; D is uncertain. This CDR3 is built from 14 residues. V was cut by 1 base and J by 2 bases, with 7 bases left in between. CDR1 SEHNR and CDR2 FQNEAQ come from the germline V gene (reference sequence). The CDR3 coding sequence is TGTGCCAGCAGCTTAGTGGGCCACACAGATACGCAGTATTTT. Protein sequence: CASSLVGHTDTQYF.

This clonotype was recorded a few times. The chain's CDR3 is CASRIDTLEDEQFF. CDR3 DNA sequence: TGCGCCAGCAGGATTGACACGCTCGAGGATGAGCAGTTCTTC. The V and J genes are TRBV5-1 and TRBJ2-1, with unresolved D. This CDR3 is 14 amino acids long. V lost 5 bases to trimming and J lost 8 bases, with 17 bases between them. Germline V gene lookup returns CDR1 SGHRS and CDR2 YFSETQ. The entire variable domain, with the rest obtained from reference TRBV5-1 and TRBJ2-1, is as follows: KAGVTQTPRYLIKTRGQQVTLSCSPISGHRSVSWYQQTPGQGLQFLFEYFSETQRNKGNFPGRFSGRQFSNSRSEMNVSTLELGDSALYLCASRIDTLEDEQFFGPGTRLTVL.

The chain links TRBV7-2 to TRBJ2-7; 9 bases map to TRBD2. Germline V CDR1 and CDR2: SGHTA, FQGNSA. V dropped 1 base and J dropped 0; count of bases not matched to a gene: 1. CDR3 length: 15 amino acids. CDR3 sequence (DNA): TGTGCCAGCAGCTTAGGACTAGCGGTCTCCTACGAGCAGTACTTC. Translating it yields CASSLGLAVSYEQYF.

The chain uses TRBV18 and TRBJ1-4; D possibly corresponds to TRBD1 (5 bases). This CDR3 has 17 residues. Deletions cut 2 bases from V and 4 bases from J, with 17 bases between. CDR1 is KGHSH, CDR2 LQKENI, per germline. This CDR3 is CASSPGSATAFNEKLFF. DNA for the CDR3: TGTGCCAGCTCACCAGGTAGTGCGACAGCATTTAATGAAAAACTGTTTTTT.

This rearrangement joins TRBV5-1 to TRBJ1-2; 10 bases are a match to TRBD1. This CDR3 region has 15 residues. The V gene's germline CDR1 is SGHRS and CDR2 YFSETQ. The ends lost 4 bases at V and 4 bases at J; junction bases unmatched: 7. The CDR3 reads CASSPWDRGLYGYTF. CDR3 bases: TGCGCCAGCAGCCCATGGGACAGGGGACTCTATGGCTACACCTTC.

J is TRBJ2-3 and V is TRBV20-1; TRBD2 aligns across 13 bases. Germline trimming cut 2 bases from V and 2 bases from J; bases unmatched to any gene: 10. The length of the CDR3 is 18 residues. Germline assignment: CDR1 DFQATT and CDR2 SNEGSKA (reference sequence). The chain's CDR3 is CSARSPGLAGTLTDTQYF. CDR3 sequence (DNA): TGCAGTGCTAGATCCCCGGGACTAGCGGGGACCCTCACAGATACGCAGTATTTT.

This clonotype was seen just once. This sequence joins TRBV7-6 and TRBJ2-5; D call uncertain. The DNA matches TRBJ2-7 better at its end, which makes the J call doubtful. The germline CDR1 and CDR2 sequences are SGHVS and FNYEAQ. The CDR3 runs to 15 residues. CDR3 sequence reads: CASSLDPETLYEQYF. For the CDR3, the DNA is TGTGCCAGCAGCTTAGATCCAGAGACCCTTTACGAGCAGTACTTC.

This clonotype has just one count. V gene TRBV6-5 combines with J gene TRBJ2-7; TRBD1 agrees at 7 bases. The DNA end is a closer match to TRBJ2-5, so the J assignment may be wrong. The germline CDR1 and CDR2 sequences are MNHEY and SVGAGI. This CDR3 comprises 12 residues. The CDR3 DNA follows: TGTGCCACCGGGACAGTCGAGGAGACCCAGTACTTC. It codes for CATGTVEETQYF.

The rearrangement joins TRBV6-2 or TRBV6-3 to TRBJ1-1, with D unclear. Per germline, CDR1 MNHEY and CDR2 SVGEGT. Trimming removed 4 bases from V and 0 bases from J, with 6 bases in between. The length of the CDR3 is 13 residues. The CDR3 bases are TGTGCCAGCAGTTTCACCATGAACACTGAAGCTTTCTTT. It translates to CASSFTMNTEAFF.

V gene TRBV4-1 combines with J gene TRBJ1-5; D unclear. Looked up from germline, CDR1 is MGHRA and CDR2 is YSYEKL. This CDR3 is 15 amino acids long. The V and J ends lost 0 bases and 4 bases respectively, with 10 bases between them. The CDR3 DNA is TGCGCCAGCAGCCAAGAGTGGTTAGGGAATCAGCCCCAGCATTTT. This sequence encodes CASSQEWLGNQPQHF.

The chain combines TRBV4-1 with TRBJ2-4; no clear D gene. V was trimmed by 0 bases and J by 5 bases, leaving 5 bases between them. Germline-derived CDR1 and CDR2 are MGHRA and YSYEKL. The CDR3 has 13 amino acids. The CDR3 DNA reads TGCGCCAGCAGCCAAGAGTTCGAAAACATTCAGTACTTC. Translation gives CASSQEFENIQYF.

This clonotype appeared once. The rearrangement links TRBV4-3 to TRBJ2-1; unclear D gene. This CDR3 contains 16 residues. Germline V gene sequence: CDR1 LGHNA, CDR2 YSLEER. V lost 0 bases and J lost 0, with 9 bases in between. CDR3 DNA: TGCGCCAGCAGCCAAGAAGAGGATAGCTCCTACAATGAGCAGTTCTTC. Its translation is CASSQEEDSSYNEQFF.

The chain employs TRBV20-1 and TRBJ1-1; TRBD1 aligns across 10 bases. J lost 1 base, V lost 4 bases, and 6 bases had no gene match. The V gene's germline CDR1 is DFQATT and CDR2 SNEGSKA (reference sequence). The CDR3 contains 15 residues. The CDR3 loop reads CSATMTGGRNTEAFF. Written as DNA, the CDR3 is TGCAGTGCTACTATGACAGGGGGCAGGAACACTGAAGCTTTCTTT.

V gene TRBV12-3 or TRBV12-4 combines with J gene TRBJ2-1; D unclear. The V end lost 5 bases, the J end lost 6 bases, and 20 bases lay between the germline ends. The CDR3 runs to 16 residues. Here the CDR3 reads CASSPRTQSFGNEQFF. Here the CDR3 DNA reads TGTGCCAGCAGTCCCCGGACCCAATCCTTCGGCAATGAGCAGTTCTTC.

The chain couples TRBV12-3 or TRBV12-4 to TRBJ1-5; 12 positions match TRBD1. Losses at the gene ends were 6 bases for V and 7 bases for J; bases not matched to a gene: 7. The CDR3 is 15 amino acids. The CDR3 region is CASRGDRGPQQPQHF. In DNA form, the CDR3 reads TGTGCCAGCAGGGGGGACAGGGGGCCCCAACAGCCCCAGCATTTT.

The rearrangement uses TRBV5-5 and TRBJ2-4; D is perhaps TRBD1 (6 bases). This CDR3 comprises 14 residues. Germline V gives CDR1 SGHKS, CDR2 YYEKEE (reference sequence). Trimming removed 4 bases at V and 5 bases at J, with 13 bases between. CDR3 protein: CASSVTGAQNIQYF. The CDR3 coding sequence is TGTGCCAGCAGCGTGACAGGCGCTCAAAACATTCAGTACTTC. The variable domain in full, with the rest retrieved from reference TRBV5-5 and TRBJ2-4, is DAGVTQSPTHLIKTRGQQVTLRCSPISGHKSVSWYQQVLGQGPQFIFQYYEKEERGRGNFPDRFSARQFPNYSSELNVNALLLGDSALYLCASSVTGAQNIQYFGAGTRLSVL.

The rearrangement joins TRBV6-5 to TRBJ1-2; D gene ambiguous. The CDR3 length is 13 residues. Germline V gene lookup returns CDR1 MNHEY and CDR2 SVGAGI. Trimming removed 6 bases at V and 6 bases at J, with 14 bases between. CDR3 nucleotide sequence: TGTGCCAGCAGATTTGACCCCCAAGATGGCTACACCTTC. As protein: CASRFDPQDGYTF.

CDR3 residues: CASSRGHETDTQYF. The CDR3 coding sequence is TGTGCCAGCAGCCGAGGACATGAGACAGATACGCAGTATTTT. This chain uses TRBV11-3 with TRBJ2-3; D perhaps matches TRBD1 (5 bases). Trimming left V 5 bases short and J 3 bases short, with 12 bases between. Germline-derived CDR1 and CDR2 are SGHNT and YENEEA. The CDR3 runs 14 residues.

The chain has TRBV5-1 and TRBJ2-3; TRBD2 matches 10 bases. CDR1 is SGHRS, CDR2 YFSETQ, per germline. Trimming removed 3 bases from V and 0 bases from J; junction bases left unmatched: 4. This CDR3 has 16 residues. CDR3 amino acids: CASSSLLAGSTDTQYF. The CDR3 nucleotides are TGCGCCAGCAGCTCCCTACTAGCGGGAAGCACAGATACGCAGTATTTT. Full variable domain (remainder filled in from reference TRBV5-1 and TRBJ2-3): KAGVTQTPRYLIKTRGQQVTLSCSPISGHRSVSWYQQTPGQGLQFLFEYFSETQRNKGNFPGRFSGRQFSNSRSEMNVSTLELGDSALYLCASSSLLAGSTDTQYFGPGTRLTVL.